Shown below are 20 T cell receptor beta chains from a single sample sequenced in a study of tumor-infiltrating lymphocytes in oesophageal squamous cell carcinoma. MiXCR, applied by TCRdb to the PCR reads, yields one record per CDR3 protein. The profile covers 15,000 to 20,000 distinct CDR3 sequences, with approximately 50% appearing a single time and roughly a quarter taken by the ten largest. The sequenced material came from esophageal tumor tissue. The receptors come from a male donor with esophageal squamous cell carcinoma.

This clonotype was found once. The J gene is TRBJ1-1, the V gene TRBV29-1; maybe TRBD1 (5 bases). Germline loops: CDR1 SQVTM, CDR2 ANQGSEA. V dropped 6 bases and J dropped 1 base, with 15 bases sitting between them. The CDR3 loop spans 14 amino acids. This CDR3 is CSVARGAGNTEAFF. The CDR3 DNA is TGCAGCGTAGCCCGAGGGGCAGGGAACACTGAAGCTTTCTTT.

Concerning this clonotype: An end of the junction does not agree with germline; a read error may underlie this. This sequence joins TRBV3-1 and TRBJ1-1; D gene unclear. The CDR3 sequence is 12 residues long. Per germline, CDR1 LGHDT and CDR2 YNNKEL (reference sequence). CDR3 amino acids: CASSRVTGELYF. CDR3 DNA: TGTGCCAGCAGCAGGGTTACCGGGGAGCTGTATTTT.

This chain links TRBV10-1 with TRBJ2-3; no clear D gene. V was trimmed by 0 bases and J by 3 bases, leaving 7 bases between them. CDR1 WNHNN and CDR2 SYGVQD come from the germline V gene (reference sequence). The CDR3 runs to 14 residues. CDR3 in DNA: TGCGCCAGCAGTGAGTCTCAAGGAACAGATACGCAGTATTTT. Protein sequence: CASSESQGTDTQYF.

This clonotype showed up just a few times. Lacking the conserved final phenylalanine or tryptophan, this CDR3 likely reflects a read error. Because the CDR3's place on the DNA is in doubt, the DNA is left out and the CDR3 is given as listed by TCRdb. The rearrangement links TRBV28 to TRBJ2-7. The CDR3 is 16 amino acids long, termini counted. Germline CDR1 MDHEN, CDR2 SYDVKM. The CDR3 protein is CASSSDGRVLGYTFGS.

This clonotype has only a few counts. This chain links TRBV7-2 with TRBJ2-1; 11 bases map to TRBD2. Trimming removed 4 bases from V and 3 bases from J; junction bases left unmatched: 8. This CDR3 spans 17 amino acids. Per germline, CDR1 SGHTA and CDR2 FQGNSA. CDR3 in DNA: TGTGCCAGCAGCTCCTTGGAGGGACTAGCGGTCTACAATGAGCAGTTCTTC. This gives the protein CASSSLEGLAVYNEQFF.

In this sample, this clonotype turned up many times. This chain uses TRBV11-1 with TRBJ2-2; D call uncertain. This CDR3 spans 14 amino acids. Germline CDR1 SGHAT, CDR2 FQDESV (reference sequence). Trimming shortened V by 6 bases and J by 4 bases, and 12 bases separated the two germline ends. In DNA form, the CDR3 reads TGTGCCAGCAGGTCTGGCCGGAGCACCGGGGAGCTGTTTTTT. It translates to CASRSGRSTGELFF.

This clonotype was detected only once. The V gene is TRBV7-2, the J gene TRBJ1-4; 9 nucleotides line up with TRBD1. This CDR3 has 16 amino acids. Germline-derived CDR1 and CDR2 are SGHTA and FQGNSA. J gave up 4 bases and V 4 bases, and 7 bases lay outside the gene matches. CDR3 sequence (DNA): TGTGCCAGCAGCTATGAACCGGGACAGGGTAATGAAAAACTGTTTTTT. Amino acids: CASSYEPGQGNEKLFF.

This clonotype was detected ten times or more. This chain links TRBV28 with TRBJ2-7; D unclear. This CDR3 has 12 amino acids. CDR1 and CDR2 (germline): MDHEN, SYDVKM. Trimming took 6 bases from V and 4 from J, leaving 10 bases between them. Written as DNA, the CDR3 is TGTGCCAGCAGGACACAAGTTTACGAGCAGTACTTC. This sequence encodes CASRTQVYEQYF.

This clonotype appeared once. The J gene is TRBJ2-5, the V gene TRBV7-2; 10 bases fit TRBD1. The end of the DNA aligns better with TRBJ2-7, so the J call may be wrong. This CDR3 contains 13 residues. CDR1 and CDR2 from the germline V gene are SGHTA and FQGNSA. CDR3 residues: CASSPGQGDEQYF. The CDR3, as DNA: TGTGCCAGCAGCCCCGGACAGGGGGACGAGCAGTACTTC.

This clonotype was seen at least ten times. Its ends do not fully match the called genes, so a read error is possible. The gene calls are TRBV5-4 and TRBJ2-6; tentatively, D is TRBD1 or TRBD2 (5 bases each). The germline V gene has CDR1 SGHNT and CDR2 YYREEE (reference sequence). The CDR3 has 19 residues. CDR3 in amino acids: CASSPGPSGSDSGANVLTF. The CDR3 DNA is TGCGCCAGCAGCCCGGGACCTTCCGGATCCGACTCTGGGGCCAACGTCCTGACTTTC.

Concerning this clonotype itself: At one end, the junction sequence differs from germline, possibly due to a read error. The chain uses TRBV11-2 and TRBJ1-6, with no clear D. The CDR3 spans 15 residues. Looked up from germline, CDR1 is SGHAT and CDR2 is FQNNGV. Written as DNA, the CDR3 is TGTGCCAGCAGCTTAGATCTTAGTTCGTTCAATGAGCAGTACTTT. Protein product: CASSLDLSSFNEQYF.

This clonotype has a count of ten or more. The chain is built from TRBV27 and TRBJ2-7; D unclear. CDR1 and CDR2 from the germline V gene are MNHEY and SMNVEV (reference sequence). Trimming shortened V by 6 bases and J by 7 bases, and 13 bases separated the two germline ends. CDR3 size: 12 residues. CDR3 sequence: CASRELVGEQYF. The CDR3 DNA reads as TGTGCCAGCAGGGAGCTGGTTGGTGAGCAGTACTTC.

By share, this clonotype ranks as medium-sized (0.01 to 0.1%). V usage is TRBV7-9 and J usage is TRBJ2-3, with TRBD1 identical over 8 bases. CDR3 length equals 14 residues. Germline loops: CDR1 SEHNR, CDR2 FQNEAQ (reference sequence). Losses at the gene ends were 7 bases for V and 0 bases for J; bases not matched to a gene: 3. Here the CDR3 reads CASNRQGSTDTQYF. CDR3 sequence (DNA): TGTGCCAGCAACCGACAGGGGAGCACAGATACGCAGTATTTT. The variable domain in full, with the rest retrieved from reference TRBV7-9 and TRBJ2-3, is DTGVSQNPRHKITKRGQNVTFRCDPISEHNRLYWYRQTLGQGPEFLTYFQNEAQLEKSRLLSDRFSAERPKGSFSTLEIQRTEQGDSAMYLCASNRQGSTDTQYFGPGTRLTVL.

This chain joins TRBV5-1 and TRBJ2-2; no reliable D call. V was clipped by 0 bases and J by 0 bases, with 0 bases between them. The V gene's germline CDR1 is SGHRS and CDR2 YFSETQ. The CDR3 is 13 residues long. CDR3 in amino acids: CASSLANTGELFF. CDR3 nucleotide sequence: TGCGCCAGCAGCTTGGCGAACACCGGGGAGCTGTTTTTT.

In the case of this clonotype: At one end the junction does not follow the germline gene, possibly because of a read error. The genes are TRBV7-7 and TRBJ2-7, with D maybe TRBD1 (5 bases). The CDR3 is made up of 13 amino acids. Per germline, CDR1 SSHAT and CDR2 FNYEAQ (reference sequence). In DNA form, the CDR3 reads TGTGCTAGCAGCTCAACAGGAACGTTGGCCCAGTACTTC. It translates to CASSSTGTLAQYF.

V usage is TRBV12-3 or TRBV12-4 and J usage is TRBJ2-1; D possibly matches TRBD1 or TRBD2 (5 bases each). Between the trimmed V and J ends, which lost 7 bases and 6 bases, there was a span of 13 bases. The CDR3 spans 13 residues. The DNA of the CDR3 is TGTGCCAGCACCTATAGAGGGGTCAATGAGCAGTTCTTC. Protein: CASTYRGVNEQFF.

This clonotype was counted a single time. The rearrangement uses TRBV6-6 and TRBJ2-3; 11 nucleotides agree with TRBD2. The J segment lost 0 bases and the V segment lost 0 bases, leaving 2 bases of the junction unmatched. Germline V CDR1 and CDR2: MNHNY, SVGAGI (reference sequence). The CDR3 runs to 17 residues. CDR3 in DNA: TGTGCCAGCAGTTACTCGAGACTAGCGGGGAGCACAGATACGCAGTATTTT. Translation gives CASSYSRLAGSTDTQYF.

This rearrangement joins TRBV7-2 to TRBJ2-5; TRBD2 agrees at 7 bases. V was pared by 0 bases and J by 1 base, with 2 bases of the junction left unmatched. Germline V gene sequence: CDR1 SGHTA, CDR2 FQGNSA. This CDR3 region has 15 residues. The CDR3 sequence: CASSLAASGQETQYF. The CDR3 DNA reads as TGTGCCAGCAGCTTAGCGGCTAGCGGCCAAGAGACCCAGTACTTC.

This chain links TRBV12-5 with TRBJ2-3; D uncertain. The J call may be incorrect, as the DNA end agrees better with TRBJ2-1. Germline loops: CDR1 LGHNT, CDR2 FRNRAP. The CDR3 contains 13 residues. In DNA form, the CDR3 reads TGTGCTAGTGGTTTGGGGAGATTCAATGAGCAGTTCTTC. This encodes CASGLGRFNEQFF.

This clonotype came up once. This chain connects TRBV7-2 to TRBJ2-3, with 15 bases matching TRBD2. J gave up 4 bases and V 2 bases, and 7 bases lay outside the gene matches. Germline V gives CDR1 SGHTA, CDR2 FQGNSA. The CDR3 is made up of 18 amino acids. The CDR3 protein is CASSLRTSGRGNADTQYF. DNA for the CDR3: TGTGCCAGCAGCTTAAGGACTAGCGGGAGGGGGAACGCAGATACGCAGTATTTT.